Listed below are T cell receptor beta chains from one sample, sequenced in a study of post-analysis software for immune sequencing data. TCRdb re-derived calls from the PCR reads in MiXCR, one entry per CDR3 protein. The sample lists approximately 690,000 distinct CDR3 sequences; 59% were seen once. The sample taken for sequencing was blood. The receptor source for this set is a girl aged 2-10 years with multiple sclerosis. CDR3s leave out the opening cysteine and the closing phenylalanine or tryptophan. Clone size appears in some rows only: once, few, many, or a class for an expanded clone.

cdr3_aa clone_size v_call
ASSLLGVLTGELF once TRBV4-3
ASSEPLRTGGETQY NA TRBV2
ASSQDGSGVYGYT NA TRBV4-1
TSSPNSYEQY NA TRBV7-9
ASSPSLGQGASEAF NA TRBV12-3/TRBV12-4
ATSRVPGPYGYT NA TRBV15
ASSLEGFSEAF once TRBV12-3/TRBV12-4
ASSLLERRNEQF NA TRBV7-2
ASSPPPGPTPYNEQF NA TRBV6-1
ASSLVQSGDTQY NA TRBV5-8
SGRTDQGYYGYT few TRBV29-1